Below are 10 T cell receptor beta chains sequenced from a single sample in a study of blood T cell repertoires in COVID-19. Using immunoSEQ multiplex PCR, the repertoire was profiled, and TCRdb retains in-frame clones only, with some absent. The data hold hundreds of thousands of clones, with about 90% observed a single time. The sample was peripheral blood. These receptors were taken from a woman in her twenties or thirties with COVID-19, enrolled during active disease.

V gene TRBV5-6 combines with J gene TRBJ2-2, with 8 bases aligning to TRBD2. Trimming removed 4 bases from V and 7 bases from J; junction bases left unmatched: 3. The CDR3 is 13 residues long. CDR1 SGHDT and CDR2 YYEEEE come from the germline V gene. CDR3 protein: CASSAGGGGELFF. For the CDR3, the DNA is TGTGCCAGCAGCGCGGGGGGTGGCGGGGAGCTGTTTTTT.

About this clone itself: The same CDR3 also results from other DNA sequences found in this sample. The chain couples TRBV19 to TRBJ1-1, with D unclear. The CDR3 runs to 13 residues. The V gene lost 1 base and the J gene lost 1 base, with 4 bases spanning the gap. In germline, CDR1 is LNHDA, CDR2 SQIVND (reference sequence). CDR3 DNA: TGTGCCAGTAGTATAGCTCGGAACACTGAAGCTTTCTTT. It yields the protein CASSIARNTEAFF.

This chain links TRBV24-1 with TRBJ2-7; D not resolved. The germline V gene has CDR1 KGHDR and CDR2 SFDVKD. V was shortened by 7 bases and J by 3 bases, with 9 bases between the two germline ends. This CDR3 spans 12 amino acids. CDR3 in amino acids: CATRKHSYEQYV. The CDR3 nucleotides are TGTGCCACCAGGAAACACAGCTACGAGCAGTACGTC.

This sequence joins TRBV2 and TRBJ2-4; possible D gene TRBD1, 5 bases. This CDR3 comprises 12 residues. V lost 6 bases, J lost 5 bases, and 8 bases lay in between. The germline CDR1 and CDR2 sequences are SNHLY and FYNNEI. CDR3 nucleotide sequence: TGTGCCAGCAGGGACATCCAAAACATTCAGTACTTC. Translation: CASRDIQNIQYF.

J is TRBJ1-4 and V is TRBV6-5; 7 bases map to TRBD1. The CDR3 length is 14 residues. Per the germline V gene, CDR1 is MNHEY and CDR2 is SVGAGI. V lost 8 bases, J lost 5 bases, and 8 bases stayed unmatched. This CDR3 is CASLPGGLNEKLFF. The CDR3 DNA follows: TGTGCCAGCCTCCCAGGGGGACTGAATGAAAAACTGTTTTTT.

The V and J genes are TRBV13 and TRBJ2-5; possible D gene TRBD2, 6 bases. V was pared by 5 bases and J by 2 bases, with 15 bases between. The germline CDR1 and CDR2 sequences are PRHDT and FYEKMQ (reference sequence). This CDR3 comprises 15 residues. The CDR3 region has the DNA TGTGCCAGCAGCCCCCCTAGCGTACGTCAAGAGACCCAGTACTTC. The encoded protein is CASSPPSVRQETQYF.

This clone was found a few times. The chain is built from TRBV4-1 and TRBJ1-1; 10 nucleotides match TRBD1. Losses at the gene ends were 5 bases for V and 4 bases for J; bases not matched to a gene: 10. Germline lookup yields CDR1 MGHRA and CDR2 YSYEKL. The CDR3 spans 16 residues. CDR3: CASSEGRQGATTEAFF. CDR3 nucleotides: TGCGCCAGCAGCGAGGGGAGACAGGGGGCGACCACTGAAGCTTTCTTT.

V gene TRBV3-1 (or the pseudogene TRBV3-2) combines with J gene TRBJ2-7; 12 bases are a match to TRBD2. Trimming cost V 0 bases and J 9 bases; bases outside gene matches: 6. CDR1 and CDR2 from the germline V gene are LGHDT and YNNKEL (reference sequence). The CDR3 is 15 amino acids. As DNA, the CDR3 is TGTGCCAGCAGCCAAGATCTCGGGGGACTAGCGGGGCAGTACTTC. This gives the protein CASSQDLGGLAGQYF.

The J gene is TRBJ1-1, the V gene TRBV5-1; D not certain. This CDR3 comprises 14 residues. The V gene's germline CDR1 is SGHRS and CDR2 YFSETQ. The V end lost 0 bases, the J end lost 1 base, and 7 bases lay between the germline ends. In DNA form, the CDR3 reads TGCGCCAGCAGCTTGGTATCGGGGAACACTGAAGCTTTCTTT. It codes for CASSLVSGNTEAFF.

V usage is TRBV27 and J usage is TRBJ2-7; 7 bases map to TRBD1. The CDR3 runs to 16 residues. The V and J ends lost 5 bases and 0 bases, in that order; junction bases with no gene match: 10. Germline loops: CDR1 MNHEY, CDR2 SMNVEV (reference sequence). The CDR3 nucleotides are TGTGCCAGCAGTACCCAACCGGGACAGAGCTCCTACGAGCAGTACTTC. It encodes CASSTQPGQSSYEQYF.